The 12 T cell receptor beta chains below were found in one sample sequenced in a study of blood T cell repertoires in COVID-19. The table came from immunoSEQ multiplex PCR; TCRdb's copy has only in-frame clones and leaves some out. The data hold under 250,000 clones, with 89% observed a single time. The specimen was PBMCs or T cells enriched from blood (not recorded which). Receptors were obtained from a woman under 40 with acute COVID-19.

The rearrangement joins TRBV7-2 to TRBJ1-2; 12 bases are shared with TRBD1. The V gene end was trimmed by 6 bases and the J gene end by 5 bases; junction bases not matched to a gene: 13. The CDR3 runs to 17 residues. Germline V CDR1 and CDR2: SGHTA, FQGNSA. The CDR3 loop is CASSSTGTGGARYGYTF. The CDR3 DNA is TGTGCCAGCAGTTCGACCGGGACAGGGGGCGCGCGGTATGGCTACACCTTC.

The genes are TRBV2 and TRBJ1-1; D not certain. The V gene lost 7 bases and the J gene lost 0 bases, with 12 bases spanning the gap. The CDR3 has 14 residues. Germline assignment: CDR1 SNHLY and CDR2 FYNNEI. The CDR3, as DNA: TGTGCCAGCAAGAAGTCTAGTTTGAACACTGAAGCTTTCTTT. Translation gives CASKKSSLNTEAFF.

CDR3 loop: CASSPTGQGYEQFF. Written as DNA, the CDR3 is TGTGCCAGCTCACCGACGGGACAGGGCTATGAGCAGTTCTTC. The V and J genes are TRBV18 and TRBJ2-1; 9 bases line up with TRBD1. The V gene's germline CDR1 is KGHSH and CDR2 LQKENI. This CDR3 has 14 amino acids. The V and J ends lost 3 bases and 8 bases, in that order; junction bases with no gene match: 5.

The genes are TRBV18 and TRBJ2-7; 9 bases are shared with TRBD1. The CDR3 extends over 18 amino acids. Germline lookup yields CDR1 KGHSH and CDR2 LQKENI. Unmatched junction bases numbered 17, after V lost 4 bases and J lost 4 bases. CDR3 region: CASSLETYRTGVRYEQYF. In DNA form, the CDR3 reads TGTGCCAGCTCACTCGAGACTTACCGGACAGGGGTAAGATACGAGCAGTACTTC.

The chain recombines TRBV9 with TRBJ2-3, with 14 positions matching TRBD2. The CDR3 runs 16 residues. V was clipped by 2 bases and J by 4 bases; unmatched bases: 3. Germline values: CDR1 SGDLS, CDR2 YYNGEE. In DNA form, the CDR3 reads TGTGCCAGCAGCGTTGTGACTAGCGGGGGGGCAGATACGCAGTATTTT. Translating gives CASSVVTSGGADTQYF.

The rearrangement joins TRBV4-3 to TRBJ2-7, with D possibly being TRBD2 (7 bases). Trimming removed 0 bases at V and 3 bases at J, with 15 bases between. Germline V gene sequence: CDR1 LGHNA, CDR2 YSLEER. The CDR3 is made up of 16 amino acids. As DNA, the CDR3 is TGCGCCAGCAGCCAAGATAGCCGGGGGGCATTCTACGAGCAGTACTTC. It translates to CASSQDSRGAFYEQYF.

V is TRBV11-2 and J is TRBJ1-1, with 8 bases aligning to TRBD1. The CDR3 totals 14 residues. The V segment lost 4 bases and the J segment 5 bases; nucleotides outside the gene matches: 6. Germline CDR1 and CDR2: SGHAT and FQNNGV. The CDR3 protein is CASSSKQGGTEAFF. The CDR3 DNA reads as TGTGCCAGCAGCTCAAAACAGGGGGGTACTGAAGCTTTCTTT. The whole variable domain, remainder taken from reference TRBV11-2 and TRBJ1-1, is EAGVAQSPRYKIIEKRQSVAFWCNPISGHATLYWYQQILGQGPKLLIQFQNNGVVDDSQLPKDRFSAERLKGVDSTLKIQPAKLEDSAVYLCASSSKQGGTEAFFGQGTRLTVV.

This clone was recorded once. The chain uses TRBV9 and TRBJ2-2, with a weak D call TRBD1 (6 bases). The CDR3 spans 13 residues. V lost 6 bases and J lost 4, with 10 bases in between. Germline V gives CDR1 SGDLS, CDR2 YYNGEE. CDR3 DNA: TGTGCCAGCACCTACAGGGCCACCGGGGAGCTGTTTTTT. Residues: CASTYRATGELFF.

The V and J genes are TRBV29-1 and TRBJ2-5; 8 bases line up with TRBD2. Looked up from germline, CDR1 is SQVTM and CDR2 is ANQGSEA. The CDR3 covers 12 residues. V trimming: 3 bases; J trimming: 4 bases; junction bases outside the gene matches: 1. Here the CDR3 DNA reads TGCAGCGTTGATCGGGGGGGAGAGACCCAGTACTTC. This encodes CSVDRGGETQYF.

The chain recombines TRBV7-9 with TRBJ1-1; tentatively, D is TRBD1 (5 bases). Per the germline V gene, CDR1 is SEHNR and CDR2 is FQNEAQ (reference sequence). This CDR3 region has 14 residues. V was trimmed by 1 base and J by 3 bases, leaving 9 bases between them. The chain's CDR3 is CASSLVQGYTEAFF. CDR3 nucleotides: TGTGCCAGCAGCTTAGTCCAGGGATACACTGAAGCTTTCTTT.

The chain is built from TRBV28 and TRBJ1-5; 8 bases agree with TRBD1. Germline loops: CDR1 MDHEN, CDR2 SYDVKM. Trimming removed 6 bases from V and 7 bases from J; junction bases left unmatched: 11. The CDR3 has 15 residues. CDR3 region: CASSSDRGGNQPQHF. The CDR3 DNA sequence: TGTGCCAGCAGCAGCGACAGGGGTGGAAACCAGCCCCAGCATTTT. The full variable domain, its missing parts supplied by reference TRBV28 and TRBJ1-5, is DVKVTQSSRYLVKRTGEKVFLECVQDMDHENMFWYRQDPGLGLRLIYFSYDVKMKEKGDIPEGYSVSREKKERFSLILESASTNQTSMYLCASSSDRGGNQPQHFGDGTRLSIL.

CDR3 in amino acids: CASTFGRGLSYEQYF. The CDR3 nucleotides read TGTGCCAGCACTTTTGGGCGGGGCTTATCCTACGAGCAGTACTTC. The chain uses TRBV27 and TRBJ2-7; maybe TRBD2 (6 bases). Trimming left V 7 bases short and J 1 base short, with 17 bases between. Germline V gene sequence: CDR1 MNHEY, CDR2 SMNVEV (reference sequence). This CDR3 contains 15 residues.